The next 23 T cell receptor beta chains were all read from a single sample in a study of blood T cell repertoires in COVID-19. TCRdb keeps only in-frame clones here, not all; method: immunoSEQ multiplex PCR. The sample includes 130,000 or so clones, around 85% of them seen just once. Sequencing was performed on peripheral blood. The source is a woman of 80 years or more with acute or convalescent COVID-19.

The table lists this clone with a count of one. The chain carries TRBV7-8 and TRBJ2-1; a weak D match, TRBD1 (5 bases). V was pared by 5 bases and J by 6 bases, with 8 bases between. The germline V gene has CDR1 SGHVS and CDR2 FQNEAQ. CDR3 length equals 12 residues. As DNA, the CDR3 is TGTGCCAGCAGCCAGCAGGGCAATGAGCAGTTCTTC. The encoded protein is CASSQQGNEQFF.

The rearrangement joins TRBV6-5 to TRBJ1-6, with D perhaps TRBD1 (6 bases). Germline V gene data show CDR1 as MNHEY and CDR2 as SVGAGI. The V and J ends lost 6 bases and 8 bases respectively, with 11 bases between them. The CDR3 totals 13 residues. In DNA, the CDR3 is TGTGCCAGCAGCCCCGCAGGGGATTCACCCCTCCACTTT. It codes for CASSPAGDSPLHF.

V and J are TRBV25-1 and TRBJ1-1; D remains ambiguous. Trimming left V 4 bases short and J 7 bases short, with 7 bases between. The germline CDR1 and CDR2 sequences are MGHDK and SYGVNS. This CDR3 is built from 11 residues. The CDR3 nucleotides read TGTGCCAGCAGTGCGCAGGTTGAAGCTTTCTTT. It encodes CASSAQVEAFF.

In nucleotides, the CDR3 is TGTGCCTGGAGCACCATGTCAACCCGGACAGTACCGTTCTTC. It translates to CAWSTMSTRTVPFF. V gene TRBV30 combines with J gene TRBJ2-1; possibly TRBD1 for D (6 bases). V lost 3 bases, J lost 15 bases, and 24 bases lay in between. The CDR3 runs to 14 residues. In germline, CDR1 is GTSNPN, CDR2 SVGIG (reference sequence).

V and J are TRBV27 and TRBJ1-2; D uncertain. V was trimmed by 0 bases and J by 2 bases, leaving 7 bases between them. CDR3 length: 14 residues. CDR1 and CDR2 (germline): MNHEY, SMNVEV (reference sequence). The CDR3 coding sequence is TGTGCCAGCAGTTTATCCCGCCAGAACTATGGCTACACCTTC. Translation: CASSLSRQNYGYTF.

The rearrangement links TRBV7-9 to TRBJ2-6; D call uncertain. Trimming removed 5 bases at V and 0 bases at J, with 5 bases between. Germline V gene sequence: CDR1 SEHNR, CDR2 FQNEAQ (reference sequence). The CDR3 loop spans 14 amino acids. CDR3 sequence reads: CASSQVSGANVLTF. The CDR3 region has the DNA TGTGCCAGCAGCCAGGTCTCTGGGGCCAACGTCCTGACTTTC.

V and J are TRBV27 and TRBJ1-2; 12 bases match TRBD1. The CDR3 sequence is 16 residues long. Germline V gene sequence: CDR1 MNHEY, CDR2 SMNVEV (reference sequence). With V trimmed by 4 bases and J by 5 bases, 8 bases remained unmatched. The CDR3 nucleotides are TGTGCCAGCAGTTCTACCGGGACAGGGGGCGCGTATGGCTACACCTTC. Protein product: CASSSTGTGGAYGYTF.

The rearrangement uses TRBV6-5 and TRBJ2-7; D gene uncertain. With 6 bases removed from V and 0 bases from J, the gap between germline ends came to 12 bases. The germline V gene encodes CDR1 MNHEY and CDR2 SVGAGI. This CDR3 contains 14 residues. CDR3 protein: CASSRSESSYEQYF. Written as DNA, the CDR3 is TGTGCCAGCAGCCGCAGCGAAAGCTCCTACGAGCAGTACTTC.

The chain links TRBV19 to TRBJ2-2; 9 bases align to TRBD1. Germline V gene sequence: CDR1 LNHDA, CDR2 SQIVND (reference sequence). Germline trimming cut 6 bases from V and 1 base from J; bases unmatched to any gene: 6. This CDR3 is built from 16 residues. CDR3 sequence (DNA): TGTGCCAGTAGGGAAACAGGGGGCGTGAACACCGGGGAGCTGTTTTTT. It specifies CASRETGGVNTGELFF.

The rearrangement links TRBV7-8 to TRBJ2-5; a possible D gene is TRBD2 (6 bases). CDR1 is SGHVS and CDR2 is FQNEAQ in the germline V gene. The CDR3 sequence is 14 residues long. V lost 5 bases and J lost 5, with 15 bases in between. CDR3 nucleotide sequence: TGTGCCAGCAGCCAAGCGGGCTGGAAGGAGACCCAGTACTTC. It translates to CASSQAGWKETQYF.

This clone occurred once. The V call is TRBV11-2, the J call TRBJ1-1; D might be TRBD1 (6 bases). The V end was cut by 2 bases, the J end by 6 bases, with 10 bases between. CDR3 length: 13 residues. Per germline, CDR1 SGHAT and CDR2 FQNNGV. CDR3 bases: TGTGCCAGCAGCTTACAGGGGATCGCTGAAGCTTTCTTT. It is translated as CASSLQGIAEAFF.

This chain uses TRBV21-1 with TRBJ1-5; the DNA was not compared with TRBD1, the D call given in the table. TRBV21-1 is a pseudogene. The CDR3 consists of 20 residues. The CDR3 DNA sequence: TGTGCCAGCAGCAAAGGGTTTCCGGGACAGGGAAATAGAGAAGATCAGCCCCAGCATTTT. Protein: CASSKGFPGQGNREDQPQHF.

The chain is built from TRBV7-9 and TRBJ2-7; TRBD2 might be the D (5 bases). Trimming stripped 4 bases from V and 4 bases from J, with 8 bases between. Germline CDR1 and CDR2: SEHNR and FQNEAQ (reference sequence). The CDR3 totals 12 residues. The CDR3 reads CASSSSGYEQYF. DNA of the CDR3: TGTGCCAGCAGCTCTTCGGGGTACGAGCAGTACTTC.

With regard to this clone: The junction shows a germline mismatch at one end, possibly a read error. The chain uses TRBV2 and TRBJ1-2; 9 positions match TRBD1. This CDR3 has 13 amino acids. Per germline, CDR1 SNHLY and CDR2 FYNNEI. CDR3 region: CASSRDREGLGAF. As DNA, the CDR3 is TGTGCCAGCAGCCGGGACAGGGAAGGCTTGGGAGCCTTC.

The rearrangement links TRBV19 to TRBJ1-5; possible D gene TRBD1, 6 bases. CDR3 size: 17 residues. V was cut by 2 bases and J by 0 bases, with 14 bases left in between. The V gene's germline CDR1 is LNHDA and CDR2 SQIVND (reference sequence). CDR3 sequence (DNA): TGTGCCAGTAGTATAACCGGGGGGCAGAATAGCAATCAGCCCCAGCATTTT. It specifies CASSITGGQNSNQPQHF.

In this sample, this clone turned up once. The CDR3 protein is CASSKHRGVSRTQYF. CDR3 coding DNA: TGTGCCAGCAGCAAACACAGGGGTGTAAGTAGGACCCAGTACTTC. J is TRBJ2-5 and V is TRBV21-1; the tabulated D call, TRBD1, remains unverified against the DNA. TRBV21-1 is a listed pseudogene. The CDR3 has 15 residues.

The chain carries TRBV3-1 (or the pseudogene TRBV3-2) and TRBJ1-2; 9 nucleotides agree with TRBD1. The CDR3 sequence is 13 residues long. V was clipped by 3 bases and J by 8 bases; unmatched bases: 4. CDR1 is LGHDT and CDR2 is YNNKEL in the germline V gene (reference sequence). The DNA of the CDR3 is TGTGCCAGCAGCCACGGGACAGGGAAGGGCTACACCTTC. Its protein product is CASSHGTGKGYTF.

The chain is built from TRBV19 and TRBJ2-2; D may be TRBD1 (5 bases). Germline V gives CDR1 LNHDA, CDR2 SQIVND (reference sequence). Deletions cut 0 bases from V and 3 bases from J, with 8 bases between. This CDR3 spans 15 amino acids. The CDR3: CASSIDTRDTGELFF. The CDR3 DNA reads TGTGCCAGTAGTATAGATACCAGGGACACCGGGGAGCTGTTTTTT.

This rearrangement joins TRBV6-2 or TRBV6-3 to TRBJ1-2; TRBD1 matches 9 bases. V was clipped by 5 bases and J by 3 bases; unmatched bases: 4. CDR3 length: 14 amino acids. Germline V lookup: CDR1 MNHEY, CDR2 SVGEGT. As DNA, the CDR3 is TGTGCCAGCAGTGACAGGGGGAGAGACTATGGCTACACCTTC. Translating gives CASSDRGRDYGYTF.

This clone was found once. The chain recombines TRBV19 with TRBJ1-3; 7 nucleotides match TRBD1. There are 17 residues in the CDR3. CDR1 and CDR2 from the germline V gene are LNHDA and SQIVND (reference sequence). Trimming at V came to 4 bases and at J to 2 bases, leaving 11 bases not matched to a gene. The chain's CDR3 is CASSSPYRGNPGNTIYF. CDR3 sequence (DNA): TGTGCCAGTAGTAGCCCCTACAGGGGAAACCCTGGAAACACCATATATTTT.

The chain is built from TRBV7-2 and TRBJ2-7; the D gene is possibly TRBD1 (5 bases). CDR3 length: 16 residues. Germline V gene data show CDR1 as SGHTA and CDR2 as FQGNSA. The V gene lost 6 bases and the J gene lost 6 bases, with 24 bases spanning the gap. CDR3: CASSSWAGSEIGEQYF. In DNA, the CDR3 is TGTGCCAGCAGTAGTTGGGCAGGGTCTGAAATTGGCGAGCAGTACTTC.

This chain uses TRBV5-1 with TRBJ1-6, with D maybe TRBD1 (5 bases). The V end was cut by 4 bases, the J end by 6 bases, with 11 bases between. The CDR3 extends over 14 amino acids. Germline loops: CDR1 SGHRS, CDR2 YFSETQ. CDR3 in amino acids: CASSIGGSNSPLHF. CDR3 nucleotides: TGCGCCAGCAGCATCGGGGGGTCTAATTCACCCCTCCACTTT.

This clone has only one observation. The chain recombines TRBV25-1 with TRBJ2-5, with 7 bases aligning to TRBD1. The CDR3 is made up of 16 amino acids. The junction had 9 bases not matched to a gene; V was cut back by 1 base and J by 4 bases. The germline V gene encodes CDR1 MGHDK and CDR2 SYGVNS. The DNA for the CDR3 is TGTGCCAGCAGTGAATTCGGCAGGGGGAACCTAGAGACCCAGTACTTC. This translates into CASSEFGRGNLETQYF.